One sample yielded the 31 T cell receptor beta chains listed below, sequenced in a study of cytomegalovirus exposure and HLA in healthy donors. The PCR employed 60 Vbeta primers together with 13 Jbeta primers. The protocol was immunoSEQ multiplex PCR, while the TCRdb copy is restricted to in-frame clones and leaves out a portion. This repertoire shows approximately 170,000 clones, under 85% found once; its top ten account for about 1.5%. The sample consisted of PBMCs. The origin of the receptors is a woman aged 18-30 years in good health and CMV-seronegative.

This clone was observed once. The chain links TRBV27 to TRBJ1-1; no reliable D call. This CDR3 has 14 amino acids. Deletions cut 3 bases from V and 1 base from J, with 9 bases between. Germline-derived CDR1 and CDR2 are MNHEY and SMNVEV (reference sequence). CDR3 in DNA: TGTGCCAGCAGTTTGGGCAGAGAGAACACTGAAGCTTTCTTT. Residues: CASSLGRENTEAFF.

The CDR3 loop is CASSLGGQGSSPLHF. For the CDR3, the DNA is TGTGCCAGCAGCCTGGGTGGACAGGGGAGTTCACCCCTCCACTTT. The chain recombines TRBV7-9 with TRBJ1-6; 9 bases match TRBD1. This CDR3 spans 15 amino acids. Germline V gene data show CDR1 as SEHNR and CDR2 as FQNEAQ (reference sequence). The junction had 8 bases not matched to a gene; V was cut back by 5 bases and J by 9 bases.

CDR3 residues: CASSVGGAGPLHF. Written as DNA, the CDR3 is TGTGCCAGCAGTGTTGGGGGCGCGGGCCCCCTCCACTTT. The chain combines TRBV2 with TRBJ1-6, with a tentative D call TRBD1 (6 bases). Trimming stripped 4 bases from V and 13 bases from J, with 14 bases between. This CDR3 contains 13 residues. Per the germline V gene, CDR1 is SNHLY and CDR2 is FYNNEI.

The chain joins TRBV30 to TRBJ2-6; no clear D. The CDR3 contains 16 residues. CDR1 is GTSNPN and CDR2 is SVGIG in the germline V gene (reference sequence). V lost 5 bases and J lost 0, with 14 bases in between. The CDR3 sequence: CAWDQGATSGANVLTF. The CDR3 nucleotides read TGTGCCTGGGACCAAGGAGCGACCTCTGGGGCCAACGTCCTGACTTTC.

This clone was found a few times. The chain has TRBV4-2 and TRBJ2-2; a possible D gene is TRBD1 (6 bases). The V gene lost 8 bases and the J gene lost 5 bases, with 18 bases spanning the gap. Germline loops: CDR1 LGHNA, CDR2 YNFKEQ. The CDR3 extends over 15 amino acids. CDR3: CASAENRDWTGELFF. The DNA of the CDR3 is TGTGCCAGCGCCGAAAACAGGGATTGGACCGGGGAGCTGTTTTTT.

This clone has just one count. This chain connects TRBV7-3 to TRBJ2-5; possibly TRBD2 for D (5 bases). The germline V and J ends were trimmed by 2 bases and 5 bases, with 18 bases remaining between them. This CDR3 region has 16 residues. The germline V gene encodes CDR1 SGHTA and CDR2 FQGTGA. In DNA form, the CDR3 reads TGTGCCAGCAGCTTATTCCACGGCGGAGGTGGGGAGACCCAGTACTTC. Protein: CASSLFHGGGGETQYF.

This clone turned up a few times. This chain uses TRBV5-1 with TRBJ2-2; 8 bases fit TRBD1. J lost 1 base, V lost 4 bases, and 9 bases had no gene match. The length of the CDR3 is 17 residues. CDR1 is SGHRS and CDR2 is YFSETQ in the germline V gene. The CDR3: CASSPPGTGLNTGELFF. The CDR3 DNA follows: TGCGCCAGCAGCCCCCCGGGGACAGGACTGAACACCGGGGAGCTGTTTTTT. Full variable domain (outside the CDR3, taken from reference TRBV5-1 and TRBJ2-2): KAGVTQTPRYLIKTRGQQVTLSCSPISGHRSVSWYQQTPGQGLQFLFEYFSETQRNKGNFPGRFSGRQFSNSRSEMNVSTLELGDSALYLCASSPPGTGLNTGELFFGEGSRLTVL.

The chain has TRBV29-1 and TRBJ2-1; a weak D match, TRBD1 (6 bases). The CDR3 length is 14 residues. The V gene lost 4 bases and the J gene lost 8 bases, with 18 bases spanning the gap. CDR1 and CDR2 from the germline V gene are SQVTM and ANQGSEA. The CDR3 nucleotides are TGCAGCGTTGGTAGGTCAGGGGAAGGGGATGAGCAGTTCTTC. Translation gives CSVGRSGEGDEQFF.

This clone occurred once. V gene TRBV6-5 combines with J gene TRBJ2-1, with 9 bases aligning to TRBD1. CDR3 length: 15 amino acids. Germline CDR1 reads MNHEY; CDR2 reads SVGAGI. After removal of 2 bases from V and 6 bases from J, the junction contained 5 bases not matched to a gene. The CDR3 DNA is TGTGCCAGCAGTTACGTGGAGGACAGGGGCAATGAGCAGTTCTTC. Its protein product is CASSYVEDRGNEQFF.

This clone was detected a few times. This chain connects TRBV19 to TRBJ1-2; maybe TRBD1 (6 bases). Trimming took 6 bases from V and 6 from J, leaving 23 bases between them. Germline loops: CDR1 LNHDA, CDR2 SQIVND (reference sequence). CDR3 length: 16 residues. The CDR3: CASRPRRGGVLDGYTF. Here the CDR3 DNA reads TGTGCCAGTAGACCTAGAAGGGGGGGAGTCTTGGATGGCTACACCTTC.

In its sample, this clone was seen a few times. The rearrangement links TRBV19 to TRBJ1-1; TRBD1 matches 7 bases. Germline trimming cut 6 bases from V and 0 bases from J; bases unmatched to any gene: 4. The CDR3 has 14 amino acids. Germline V lookup: CDR1 LNHDA, CDR2 SQIVND (reference sequence). The CDR3 DNA sequence: TGTGCCAGTAGAGGGACAGCCTTGAACACTGAAGCTTTCTTT. Its translation is CASRGTALNTEAFF. The full variable domain, in which reference TRBV19 and TRBJ1-1 provide the parts outside the CDR3, is DGGITQSPKYLFRKEGQNVTLSCEQNLNHDAMYWYRQDPGQGLRLIYYSQIVNDFQKGDIAEGYSVSREKKESFPLTVTSAQKNPTAFYLCASRGTALNTEAFFGQGTRLTVV.

V and J are TRBV14 and TRBJ1-2; D might be TRBD1 (5 bases). CDR1 and CDR2 from the germline V gene are SGHDN and FVKESK. Trimming took off 3 bases at V and 7 bases at J, with 21 bases between the two ends. The CDR3 consists of 16 residues. DNA for the CDR3: TGTGCCAGCAGCCACCTGAACCGGGCCCCAAGGGGTGGCTACACCTTC. Translated: CASSHLNRAPRGGYTF.

The rearrangement uses TRBV5-1 and TRBJ2-4; tentative D call: TRBD2 (6 bases). The CDR3 is 14 amino acids. V was pared by 5 bases and J by 8 bases, with 17 bases between. Germline CDR1 is SGHRS and CDR2 is YFSETQ. CDR3 coding DNA: TGCGCCAGCAGTGCATTGGGGGGAAGGGACATTCAGTACTTC. This encodes CASSALGGRDIQYF.

The rearrangement uses TRBV7-2 and TRBJ2-7; possible D gene TRBD1, 6 bases. The V end lost 0 bases, the J end lost 11 bases, and 14 bases lay between the germline ends. Germline V gene lookup returns CDR1 SGHTA and CDR2 FQGNSA. The CDR3 totals 13 residues. The CDR3 region is CASSLAGTSPEYF. CDR3 in DNA: TGTGCCAGCAGCTTAGCCGGGACATCTCCCGAGTACTTC.

The chain employs TRBV18 and TRBJ2-7, with D possibly TRBD1 on 6 matching bases. V was trimmed by 1 base and J by 4 bases, leaving 14 bases between them. Germline V gene lookup returns CDR1 KGHSH and CDR2 LQKENI. CDR3 length: 15 residues. The CDR3 protein is CASSPLLAGEYEQYF. CDR3 coding DNA: TGTGCCAGCTCACCACTATTGGCAGGGGAATACGAGCAGTACTTC.

V usage is TRBV5-1 and J usage is TRBJ1-2; 7 bases fit TRBD1. CDR3 length equals 15 residues. Germline V gene data show CDR1 as SGHRS and CDR2 as YFSETQ. Losses at the gene ends were 4 bases for V and 0 bases for J; bases not matched to a gene: 6. CDR3 amino acids: CASSITGDTNYGYTF. The CDR3 coding sequence is TGCGCCAGCAGCATTACAGGGGACACTAACTATGGCTACACCTTC.

The chain has TRBV2 and TRBJ2-3; D gene uncertain. V lost 3 bases to trimming and J lost 5 bases, with 6 bases between them. This CDR3 has 12 residues. Per germline, CDR1 SNHLY and CDR2 FYNNEI. In DNA, the CDR3 is TGTGCCAGCAGTGACTCTAGAGATACGCAGTATTTT. This codes for CASSDSRDTQYF.

The CDR3, as DNA: TGCAGCGTTCCCAGGGAAGATGGCTACACCTTC. Translated, it gives CSVPREDGYTF. The V call is TRBV29-1, the J call TRBJ1-2; D possibly corresponds to TRBD1 (5 bases). V was cut by 5 bases and J by 6 bases, with 10 bases left in between. The CDR3 sequence is 11 residues long. Germline loops: CDR1 SQVTM, CDR2 ANQGSEA.

The CDR3 is CASSGRGTDSNTGELFF. Here the CDR3 DNA reads TGTGCCAGCAGCGGTAGAGGGACAGATTCGAACACCGGGGAGCTGTTTTTT. The V call is TRBV9, the J call TRBJ2-2; 7 nucleotides align to TRBD1. The germline V gene has CDR1 SGDLS and CDR2 YYNGEE. With 3 bases clipped from V and 0 bases from J, the junction kept 8 bases outside the gene matches. CDR3 length equals 17 residues.

This chain joins TRBV28 and TRBJ1-1; 9 bases are a match to TRBD1. V lost 2 bases and J lost 6; bases outside the gene matches: 1. This CDR3 has 13 residues. Germline CDR1 reads MDHEN; CDR2 reads SYDVKM. CDR3 bases: TGTGCCAGCAGTTTAGGACAGGGGCCTGAAGCTTTCTTT. It yields the protein CASSLGQGPEAFF.

The chain couples TRBV4-1 to TRBJ2-5; 8 bases are a match to TRBD1. The junction had 5 bases not matched to a gene; V was cut back by 3 bases and J by 2 bases. Germline lookup yields CDR1 MGHRA and CDR2 YSYEKL. This CDR3 has 15 residues. The CDR3 sequence is CASSHTDRDQETQYF. The CDR3 DNA follows: TGCGCCAGCAGCCACACGGACAGGGATCAAGAGACCCAGTACTTC.

This rearrangement joins TRBV11-1 to TRBJ2-2; D may be TRBD1 (6 bases). The V and J ends lost 9 bases and 6 bases respectively, with 14 bases between them. The CDR3 is made up of 13 amino acids. CDR1 is SGHAT and CDR2 is FQDESV in the germline V gene (reference sequence). The CDR3: CASTPWGPGELFF. The DNA for the CDR3 is TGTGCCAGTACCCCGTGGGGGCCCGGGGAGCTGTTTTTT. The full variable domain, in which reference TRBV11-1 and TRBJ2-2 provide the parts outside the CDR3, is EAEVAQSPRYKITEKSQAVAFWCDPISGHATLYWYRQILGQGPELLVQFQDESVVDDSQLPKDRFSAERLKGVDSTLKIQPAELGDSAMYLCASTPWGPGELFFGEGSRLTVL.

The CDR3 coding sequence is TGTGCCAGCAGCGACGTGACTCACGGCGCCGGGGAGCTGTTTTTT. The encoded protein is CASSDVTHGAGELFF. This rearrangement joins TRBV9 to TRBJ2-2; D not resolved. The V and J ends lost 3 bases and 6 bases respectively, with 15 bases between them. Germline lookup yields CDR1 SGDLS and CDR2 YYNGEE. CDR3 length: 15 residues.

This clone was seen a handful of times. This chain uses TRBV6-5 with TRBJ1-5; TRBD1 is a possible D gene (6 bases). The CDR3 is 14 residues long. CDR1 MNHEY and CDR2 SVGAGI come from the germline V gene. V was clipped by 8 bases and J by 4 bases, with 15 bases between them. CDR3 nucleotides: TGTGCCAGCCGGGGGGGGCCAGGGAATCAGCCCCAGCATTTT. Its protein is CASRGGPGNQPQHF.

This clone was detected only a few times. The DNA of the CDR3 is TGTGCCAGTAGTATAGGAGGGGGACAGCCCCAGCATTTT. Its protein product is CASSIGGGQPQHF. The chain combines TRBV19 with TRBJ1-5; maybe TRBD1 (6 bases). Trimming removed 1 base at V and 7 bases at J, with 8 bases between. This CDR3 comprises 13 residues. CDR1 is LNHDA, CDR2 SQIVND, per germline (reference sequence).

The gene calls are TRBV27 and TRBJ2-7; TRBD2 aligns across 9 bases. Germline lookup yields CDR1 MNHEY and CDR2 SMNVEV (reference sequence). The V and J ends lost 1 base and 5 bases, in that order; junction bases with no gene match: 6. The CDR3 extends over 15 amino acids. The CDR3 region has the DNA TGTGCCAGCAGTTTATGGTCTAGCGGGGACCACGAGCAGTACTTC. It encodes CASSLWSSGDHEQYF.

The chain uses TRBV25-1 and TRBJ2-5, with D perhaps TRBD2 (7 bases). The V gene lost 9 bases and the J gene lost 3 bases, with 14 bases spanning the gap. The CDR3 runs 13 residues. Germline values: CDR1 MGHDK, CDR2 SYGVNS. The CDR3 nucleotides are TGTGCCAGTACCCGGGGGGCGGAAGAGACCCAGTACTTC. Translation: CASTRGAEETQYF.

This clone was picked up one time. The rearrangement links TRBV30 to TRBJ2-7, with TRBD1 as a possible D gene (6 bases). The CDR3 covers 12 residues. The germline V gene encodes CDR1 GTSNPN and CDR2 SVGIG (reference sequence). Between the trimmed V and J ends, which lost 4 bases and 2 bases, there was a span of 9 bases. CDR3 in amino acids: CAWKGEAYEQYF. Written as DNA, the CDR3 is TGTGCCTGGAAGGGGGAAGCCTACGAGCAGTACTTC.

The rearrangement uses TRBV29-1 and TRBJ2-1, with 7 bases identical to TRBD1. This CDR3 is 14 amino acids long. Germline lookup yields CDR1 SQVTM and CDR2 ANQGSEA. V dropped 7 bases and J dropped 0; count of bases not matched to a gene: 6. DNA of the CDR3: TGCAGCGCCGAAGACAGGGACTCCTACAATGAGCAGTTCTTC. Its translation: CSAEDRDSYNEQFF.

The chain is built from TRBV30 and TRBJ2-7; D may be TRBD2 (6 bases). V dropped 2 bases and J dropped 1 base, with 15 bases sitting between them. The CDR3 spans 15 residues. Per germline, CDR1 GTSNPN and CDR2 SVGIG (reference sequence). The DNA for the CDR3 is TGTGCCTGGAGTCCCCCCGGGAGTAAGTCCTACGAGCAGTACTTC. Residues: CAWSPPGSKSYEQYF.

This clone appeared a few times. The chain recombines TRBV6-6 with TRBJ1-1; D is unclear. From germline, CDR1 is MNHNY and CDR2 SVGAGI (reference sequence). The CDR3 has 11 residues. The V gene lost 10 bases and the J gene lost 0 bases, with 6 bases spanning the gap. In nucleotides, the CDR3 is TGTGCCACGCTAGTGAACACTGAAGCTTTCTTT. The encoded protein is CATLVNTEAFF.